These T cell receptor beta chains were read from a single sample in a study of naive and memory T cell subsets. TCRdb re-called the UMI-ligation and nested PCR reads with MiXCR, one entry per CDR3 protein. This sample carries 20,000 to 25,000 distinct CDR3 sequences, about 6.4% of them seen once, and the ten largest clones take approximately 6%. This specimen consisted of skin, obtained from a tuberculin skin test site. These TCRs come from an adult in good health. Both conserved end residues are part of each CDR3. A D gene is named only where the DNA matches it firmly. A clone size is listed for some rows: how often the clone was seen (once, few, many), or a class if it is expanded.

>TRBD2|TRBJ2-1|TRBV20-1|16|medium-sized
TGCAGTGCTAGAGTGGGACTAGCGGGAAGCTACAATGAGCAGTTCTTC
CSARVGLAGSYNEQFF
>TRBD1|TRBJ2-1|TRBV6-2/TRBV6-3|13|few
TGTGCCAGCAGCTCCGACAGGGGCTATGAGCAGTTCTTC
CASSSDRGYEQFF
>TRBD1|TRBJ2-7|TRBV5-4|14|few
TGTGCCAGCAGCCCTGGACAGGGTCGTCGCGAGCAGTACTTC
CASSPGQGRREQYF
>TRBD1|TRBJ1-2|TRBV7-9|16|.
TGTGCCAGCAGCTTAGCACTGACAGGGCAACTCTATGGCTACACCTTC
CASSLALTGQLYGYTF
>TRBD2|TRBJ2-7|TRBV20-1|15|many
TGCAGTGCTAGAGATCCAGCGGGAGGGCCCTACGAGCAGTACTTC
CSARDPAGGPYEQYF
>.|TRBJ1-5|TRBV6-6|18|many
TGTGCCAGCAGTTACTCCGACAGATGGTCCGCTAGCAATCAGCCCCAGCATTTT
CASSYSDRWSASNQPQHF
>.|TRBJ2-3|TRBV19|13|.
TGTGCCAGTAGCATTAATACTCATGATACGCAGTATTTT
CASSINTHDTQYF
>.|TRBJ1-1|TRBV6-5|13|few
TGTGCCAGCAGTTACTCGTGGGCCACTGAAGCTTTCTTT
CASSYSWATEAFF
>.|TRBJ2-7|TRBV9|14|many
TGTGCCAGCAGCGCTCGCACTAGCCGTGGCGAGCAGTACTTC
CASSARTSRGEQYF
>TRBD1|TRBJ1-3|TRBV19|15|few
TGTGCCAGTAGTACGATTACAGGGGACGGAAACACCATATATTTT
CASSTITGDGNTIYF
>.|TRBJ1-1|TRBV30|16|many
TGTGCCTGGGGACCCCCTTCCAGGGCTTGGAACACTGAAGCTTTCTTT
CAWGPPSRAWNTEAFF
>TRBD2|TRBJ2-7|TRBV2|15|medium-sized
TGTGCCAGCAGCCAACTTAAGGGAGGGAGCTACGAGCAGTACTTC
CASSQLKGGSYEQYF
>.|TRBJ2-3|TRBV7-8|15|few
TGTGCCAGCAGCCCCCTAGGGCGGTACACAGATACGCAGTATTTT
CASSPLGRYTDTQYF
>.|TRBJ2-1|TRBV20-1|14|many
TGCAGTGCTAGGTCGTGGGGGCACCACAATGAGCAGTTCTTC
CSARSWGHHNEQFF
>.|TRBJ2-6|TRBV5-1|17|many
TGCGCCAGCAGCTCCCCGGGACAAAGCTCTGGGGCCAACGTCCTGACTTTC
CASSSPGQSSGANVLTF
>TRBD2|TRBJ2-3|TRBV5-1|17|many
TGCGCCAGCAGCTCCACCCTAGCGGGAGATGGCACAGATACGCAGTATTTT
CASSSTLAGDGTDTQYF
>TRBD1|TRBJ1-2|TRBV4-2|15|many
TGTGCCAGCAGCCAAGGGGACAGGGAGAGCTATGGCTACACCTTC
CASSQGDRESYGYTF
>TRBD2|TRBJ2-1|TRBV19|16|few
TGTGCCAGTAGTATAGCCGGGGCGGGAGTGGGGTATGAGCAGTTCTTC
CASSIAGAGVGYEQFF
>.|TRBJ1-1|TRBV28|13|.
TGTGCCAGCAGCCGAGGGGTGAGCACTGAAGCTTTCTTT
CASSRGVSTEAFF
>.|TRBJ2-1|TRBV5-4|14|.
TGTGCCACCCGAGGGGGGAGAGAGTACAATGAGCAGTTCTTC
CATRGGREYNEQFF
>TRBD1|TRBJ2-7|TRBV14|16|few
TGTGCCAGCAGCCAAGTGGGATCCGGGACAGTCTACGAGCAGTACTTC
CASSQVGSGTVYEQYF
>.|TRBJ2-1|TRBV3-1|14|.
TGTGCCAGCAGCCAAGACCGCGGACGAAATGAGCAGTTCTTC
CASSQDRGRNEQFF
>.|TRBJ1-1|TRBV6-5|14|few
TGTGCCAGCTCAAGGGAGACAGTTGACACTGAAGCTTTCTTT
CASSRETVDTEAFF
>TRBD1|TRBJ2-7|TRBV6-2/TRBV6-3|13|many
TGTGCCAGCAGAGACAGGGGGGTCTACGAGCAGTACTTC
CASRDRGVYEQYF
>TRBD1|TRBJ2-3|TRBV20-1|15|.
TGCAGTGCTGCCGTGAGGGGGCGATCCACAGATACGCAGTATTTT
CSAAVRGRSTDTQYF
>.|TRBJ2-1|TRBV9|15|many
TGTGCCAGCAGTTCAGCGGTAAGCTCCTACAATGAGCAGTTCTTC
CASSSAVSSYNEQFF
>.|TRBJ2-5|TRBV5-1|14|few
TGCGCCAGCAGACCGACAGAGAGCCAAGAGACCCAGTACTTC
CASRPTESQETQYF
>.|TRBJ2-7|TRBV6-1|13|few
TGTGCCAGCAGCCTTTTGGGGACGCAGAGTGAGTACTTC
CASSLLGTQSEYF
>TRBD1|TRBJ2-6|TRBV18|19|many
TGTGCCAGCTCACCAAGCGCAGGGGGCCCGGGATCTGGGGCCAACGTCCTGACTTTC
CASSPSAGGPGSGANVLTF
>TRBD2|TRBJ2-3|TRBV6-2/TRBV6-3|16|many
TGTGCCAGCAGTTACGCGGGGAGCGGGAGTGGAGATACGCAGTATTTT
CASSYAGSGSGDTQYF
>TRBD1|TRBJ1-2|TRBV29-1|12|.
TGCAGCGCCGGACAGGCTTATTATGGCTACACCTTC
CSAGQAYYGYTF
>.|TRBJ2-7|TRBV6-5|14|many
TGTGCCAGCAGTTACTCAGCGAACTCCTACGAGCAGTACTTC
CASSYSANSYEQYF
>.|TRBJ2-7|TRBV4-2|15|many
TGTGCCAGCAGCCAAGAACATGGCCCCTCCTACGAGCAGTACTTC
CASSQEHGPSYEQYF
>.|TRBJ2-7|TRBV6-2/TRBV6-3|12|many
TGTGCCAGCAGTTCCGACTACTACGAGCAGTACTTC
CASSSDYYEQYF
>.|TRBJ2-3|TRBV7-3|14|many
TGTGCCAGCAGCTTCGGGCCAGCCACAGATACGCAGTATTTT
CASSFGPATDTQYF
>TRBD2|TRBJ2-3|TRBV12-3/TRBV12-4|15|few
TGTGCCAGCAGGCGCGGGACTAGCGGCACAGATACGCAGTATTTT
CASRRGTSGTDTQYF
>.|TRBJ1-1|TRBV28|21|.
TGTGCCAGCAGCTCATACCACAGGAAGCTGCTTACCCCTCAGTGGGACACTGAAGCTTTCTTT
CASSSYHRKLLTPQWDTEAFF
>TRBD1|TRBJ1-5|TRBV4-2|15|.
TGTGCCAGCAGCCAAAGAGACAGGGATGGTCAGCCCCAGCATTTT
CASSQRDRDGQPQHF
>.|TRBJ1-1|TRBV13|18|medium-sized
TGTGCCAGCAGTTATTCAGGGCGGGGGAGCCGGAGGAACACTGAAGCTTTCTTT
CASSYSGRGSRRNTEAFF
>TRBD1|TRBJ1-2|TRBV7-9|17|few
TGTGCCAGCAGCCCCCAGGGGGGGCAGGGCGTTTCCTATGGCTACACCTTC
CASSPQGGQGVSYGYTF
>.|TRBJ1-1|TRBV29-1|12|.
TGCAGCGTCAGCCAGATGAACACTGAAGCTTTCTTT
CSVSQMNTEAFF
>.|TRBJ2-7|TRBV3-1|15|many
TGTGCCAGCAGCCCTTATGGCGGAAGCTCCTACGAGCAGTACTTC
CASSPYGGSSYEQYF
>.|TRBJ1-2|TRBV12-3/TRBV12-4|13|many
TGTGCCAGCAGTTTACAGCAGAACTATGGCTACACCTTC
CASSLQQNYGYTF
>.|TRBJ2-1|TRBV6-2/TRBV6-3|13|many
TGTGCCAGCAGCCCCGACGAGCATAATGAGCAGTTCTTC
CASSPDEHNEQFF
>.|TRBJ2-3|TRBV29-1|15|many
TGCAGCGTTGCCCTGCTTGGGAGCACCACAGATACGCAGTATTTT
CSVALLGSTTDTQYF
>.|TRBJ2-1|TRBV7-6|13|many
TGTGCCAGCAGCTTAGCGGGATGGGCTGAGCAGTTCTTC
CASSLAGWAEQFF
>.|TRBJ1-2|TRBV4-1|14|.
TGCGTCAGCAGCCAAGATCGAACGGGGTGGGGCTACACCTTC
CVSSQDRTGWGYTF
>.|TRBJ2-3|TRBV29-1|13|many
TGCAGCGTTGAAGGCCGGGACCAAGATACGCAGTATTTT
CSVEGRDQDTQYF
>.|TRBJ2-1|TRBV4-1|14|few
TGCGCCAGCAGCCCCTTAGGGGGGTACAATGAGCAGTTCTTC
CASSPLGGYNEQFF
>TRBD2|TRBJ2-1|TRBV20-1|18|many
TGCAGTGCCGCCGGGACTAGCGGGAGATCCATCTCCTACAATGAGCAGTTCTTC
CSAAGTSGRSISYNEQFF
>TRBD2|TRBJ2-3|TRBV7-2|15|.
TGTGCCAGCAGCTTGGCTAGCGGGAGCACAGATACGCAGTATTTT
CASSLASGSTDTQYF
>.|TRBJ1-5|TRBV20-1|17|.
TGCAGTGCTAGAGATGGGCAGGGCACAAGGAGCAATCAGCCCCAGCATTTT
CSARDGQGTRSNQPQHF
>TRBD2|TRBJ2-1|TRBV11-1|16|many
TGTGCCAGCAGCTTAATAGCGGGACTTTCCTACAATGAGCAGTTCTTC
CASSLIAGLSYNEQFF
>.|TRBJ2-5|TRBV5-1|11|.
TGCGCCAGCAGCTTGTCCGAGACCCAGTACTTC
CASSLSETQYF
>.|TRBJ2-2|TRBV6-2/TRBV6-3|17|many
TGTGCCAGCACCCGTTTGACTGGATTCGGATGGACCGGGGAGCTGTTTTTT
CASTRLTGFGWTGELFF
>.|TRBJ2-6|TRBV6-6|15|.
TGTGCCAGCATCTCGGGGGGCCCTGGGGCCAACGTCCTGACTTTC
CASISGGPGANVLTF
>.|TRBJ2-7|TRBV7-2|14|.
TGTGCCAGCAGCTTGGGCGGGATCTCCTACGAGCAGTACTTC
CASSLGGISYEQYF
>.|TRBJ2-6|TRBV5-1|18|many
TGCGCCAGCAGCTTCCGCCGGGACAAGGGTTCTCGTGCCAACGTCCTGACTTTC
CASSFRRDKGSRANVLTF
>.|TRBJ2-2|TRBV19|13|.
TGTGCCAGTAGTTTAGCGGTAACCGGGGAGCTGTTTTTT
CASSLAVTGELFF